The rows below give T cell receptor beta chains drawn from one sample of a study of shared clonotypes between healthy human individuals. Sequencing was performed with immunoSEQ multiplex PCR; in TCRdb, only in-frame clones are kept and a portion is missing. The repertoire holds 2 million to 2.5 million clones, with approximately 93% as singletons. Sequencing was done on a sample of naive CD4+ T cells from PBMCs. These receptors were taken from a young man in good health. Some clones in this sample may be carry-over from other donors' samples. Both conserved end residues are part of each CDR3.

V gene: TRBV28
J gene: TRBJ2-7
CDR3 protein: CASSFRGAGGYEQYF

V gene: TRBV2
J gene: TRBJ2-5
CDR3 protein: CASSEARGREETQYF

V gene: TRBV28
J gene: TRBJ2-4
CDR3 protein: CASSFSGGRDIQYF

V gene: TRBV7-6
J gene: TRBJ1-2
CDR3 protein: CASSLEGRGSRHYGYTF

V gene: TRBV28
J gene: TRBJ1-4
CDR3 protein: CASSKTVATNEKLFF

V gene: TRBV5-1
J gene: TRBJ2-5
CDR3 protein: CASSRPAETQYF

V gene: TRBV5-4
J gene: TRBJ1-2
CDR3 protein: CASSLVTEYGYTF

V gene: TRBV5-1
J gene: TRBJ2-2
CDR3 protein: CASSFSGELFF

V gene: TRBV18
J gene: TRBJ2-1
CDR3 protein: CASSPTLADSYNEQFF

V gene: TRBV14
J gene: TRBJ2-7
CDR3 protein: CASSKRQGSYEQYF

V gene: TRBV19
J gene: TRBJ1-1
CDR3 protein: CASSVNREAFF